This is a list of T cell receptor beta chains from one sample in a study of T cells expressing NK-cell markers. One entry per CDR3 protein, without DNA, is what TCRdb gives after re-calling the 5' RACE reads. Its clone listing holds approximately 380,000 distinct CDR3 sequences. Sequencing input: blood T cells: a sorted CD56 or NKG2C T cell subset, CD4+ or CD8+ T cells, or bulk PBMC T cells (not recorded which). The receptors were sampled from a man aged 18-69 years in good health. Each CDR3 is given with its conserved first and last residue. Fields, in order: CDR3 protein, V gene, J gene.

CASSYSIGQGVTQYF	TRBV6-5	TRBJ2-5
CSARDSNSNYGYTF	TRBV20-1	TRBJ1-2
CASSTSTNEKLFF	TRBV9	TRBJ1-4
CSARGLAGGLQETQYF	TRBV20-1	TRBJ2-5
CASTPDRGTNYGYTF	TRBV5-1	TRBJ1-2
CASSHLRVSTDTQYF	TRBV12-3/TRBV12-4	TRBJ2-3
CASSVGFSVGGYYEQYF	TRBV2	TRBJ2-7
CASSTQQGVGELFF	TRBV6-2/TRBV6-3	TRBJ2-2
CASSRLAGGPYNEQFF	TRBV6-1	TRBJ2-1
CASRSKGRGYEQYF	TRBV11-3	TRBJ2-7
CSAADGEEGFF	TRBV20-1	TRBJ2-1
CASSLGTGARPQHF	TRBV7-8	TRBJ1-5
CASSWDSSPGKLFF	TRBV6-1	TRBJ1-4
CASSPRTGGGTEAFF	TRBV5-1	TRBJ1-1
CASSQASLAGYTF	TRBV3-1	TRBJ1-2
CASSQLDGTSYEQYF	TRBV23-1	TRBJ2-7
CASSADPIGRSPLHF	TRBV2	TRBJ1-6
CSARARGGFEQYF	TRBV20-1	TRBJ2-7
CASRPAQRGGWREQFF	TRBV5-1	TRBJ2-1
CASSYRLAGAQDTQYF	TRBV7-2	TRBJ2-3
CASSIPGGSGQPQHF	TRBV19	TRBJ1-5
CASSMTPRTKALYEQYF	TRBV27	TRBJ2-7
CASSRARLPYSYEQYF	TRBV3-1	TRBJ2-7
CASSHIDRLAEKLFF	TRBV21-1	TRBJ1-4
CASSEYRQASNQPQHF	TRBV6-1	TRBJ1-5
CASSPRQLTDTQYF	TRBV18	TRBJ2-3
CASSRQTDSNQPQHF	TRBV7-3	TRBJ1-5
CASSSYDFRTGEDTQYF	TRBV7-8	TRBJ2-3
CASSDTGASNQPQHF	TRBV25-1	TRBJ1-5
CSAPKGQYTDTQYF	TRBV20-1	TRBJ2-3
CASNTGVGTGELFF	TRBV28	TRBJ2-2
CASSYHGRGQGEQFF	TRBV6-5	TRBJ2-1
CASSVGGGASRAGELFF	TRBV9	TRBJ2-2
CASSQRLVSSGDTQYF	TRBV4-2	TRBJ2-3
CASTFTGPLGEQYF	TRBV12-3/TRBV12-4	TRBJ2-7
CASSLGDVPRGGANVLTF	TRBV7-6	TRBJ2-6
CASSETGKATEKLFF	TRBV5-6	TRBJ1-4
CATSRGPSGGPSSYNEQFF	TRBV15	TRBJ2-1
CASSQDWAKAGGFQETQYF	TRBV4-2	TRBJ2-5
CASSLTGQGFDGYTF	TRBV5-1	TRBJ1-2
CASSGASGGAGGTDTQYF	TRBV28	TRBJ2-3
CATGTGGWEQYF	TRBV12-3/TRBV12-4	TRBJ2-7
CASSLRESGAQYF	TRBV7-8	TRBJ2-5
CASSEDPGRETQYF	TRBV6-1	TRBJ2-5
CASSSTPQHPSTDTQYF	TRBV7-2	TRBJ2-3